The sequence of this TCR beta chain was determined in a study of CD8+ T cells in alopecia areata. In regard to this clone: Antigen specificity is unknown.

As the sequencing template, cDNA was produced by extracting RNA and reverse transcribing it. TCRdb's copy holds only in-frame clones and misses some; the assay was immunoSEQ multiplex PCR. The sample carries fewer than 250,000 clones, 43% recorded once. Germline V gene lookup returns CDR1 SGHTA and CDR2 FQGNSA. V lost 3 bases, J lost 6 bases, and 7 bases lay in between. The CDR3 length is 12 residues. Specified treatment: oral pan-JAK inhibitor, 5-10 mg twice daily. Sorted out of PBMCs were CD4+ T cells and CD8+ T cells. Whole-study results and caveats: Persistence during tofacitinib was seen for many expanded lesional clones in scalp and blood. Greater clonality was observed in lesional scalp samples, especially alopecia totalis/universalis, versus normal scalp.

The chain joins TRBV7-2 to TRBJ2-3; D unresolved. Material: CD4+ T cells sorted from blood, obtained at roughly week 36, from a patient treated with tofacitinib. This clonotype originated in a human donor with alopecia areata. The CDR3 sequence: CASSLQMDTQYF. The DNA of the CDR3 is TGTGCCAGCAGCTTGCAGATGGATACGCAGTATTTT.